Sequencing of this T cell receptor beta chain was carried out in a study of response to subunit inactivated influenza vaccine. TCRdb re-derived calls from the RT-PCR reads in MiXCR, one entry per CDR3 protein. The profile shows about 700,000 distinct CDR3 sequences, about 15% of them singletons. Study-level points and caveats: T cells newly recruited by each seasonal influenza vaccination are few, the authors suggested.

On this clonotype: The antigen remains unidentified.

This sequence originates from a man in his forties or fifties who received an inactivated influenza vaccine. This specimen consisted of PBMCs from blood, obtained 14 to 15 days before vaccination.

For the CDR3, the DNA is TGTGCCAGCAGCGACCGGGACAGGGGGTTCTCTGGGGCCAACGTCCTGACTTTC. It yields the protein CASSDRDRGFSGANVLTF. The rearrangement links TRBV11-2 to TRBJ2-6; TRBD1 matches 11 bases. Germline V CDR1 and CDR2: SGHAT, FQNNGV. The CDR3 length is 18 residues. V lost 5 bases to trimming and J lost 0 bases; unmatched junction nucleotides: 6.